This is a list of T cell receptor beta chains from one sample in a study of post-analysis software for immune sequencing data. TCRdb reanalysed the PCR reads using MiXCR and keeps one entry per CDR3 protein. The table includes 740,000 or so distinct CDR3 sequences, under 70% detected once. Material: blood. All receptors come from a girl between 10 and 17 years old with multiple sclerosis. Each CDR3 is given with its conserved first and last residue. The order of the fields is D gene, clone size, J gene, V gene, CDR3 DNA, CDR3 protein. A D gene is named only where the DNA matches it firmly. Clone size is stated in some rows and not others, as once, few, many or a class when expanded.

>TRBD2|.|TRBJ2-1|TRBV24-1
TGTGCCACCAGTGACCCCGGGACTAGCGGGTTTAGCTCCTACAATGAGCAGTTCTTC
CATSDPGTSGFSSYNEQFF
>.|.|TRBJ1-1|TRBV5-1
TGCGCCAGCAGCTTGGACAGTAAGGCGACTGAAGCTTTCTTT
CASSLDSKATEAFF
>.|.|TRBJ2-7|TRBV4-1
TGCGCCAGCAGCCAAGAGTACAGCACGAACTCCTACGAGCAGTACTTC
CASSQEYSTNSYEQYF
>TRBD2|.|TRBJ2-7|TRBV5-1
TGCGCCAGCAGACGGACTATAGCGGGGACTTACGAGCAGTACTTC
CASRRTIAGTYEQYF
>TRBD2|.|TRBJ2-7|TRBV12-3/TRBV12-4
TGTGCCAGCAGTCTAGCTAGCGGGAGACACGAGCAGTACTTC
CASSLASGRHEQYF
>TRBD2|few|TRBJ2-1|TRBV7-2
TGTGCCAGCAGCTTATCCGGGGGGTCCCATGAGCAGTTCTTC
CASSLSGGSHEQFF
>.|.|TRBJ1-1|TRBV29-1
TGCAGCGTTGAAGTCGGGGTGGGAACTGAAGCTTTCTTT
CSVEVGVGTEAFF
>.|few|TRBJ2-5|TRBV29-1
TGCAGCGTTCGAGCCTCTTCGGGAGCAGGGGAGACCCAGTACTTC
CSVRASSGAGETQYF
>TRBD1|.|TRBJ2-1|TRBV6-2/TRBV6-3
TGTGCCAGCAGTTACTCACCTGCGACAGGGGGCTGGAATGAGCAGTTCTTC
CASSYSPATGGWNEQFF
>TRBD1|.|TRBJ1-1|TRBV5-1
TGCGCCAGCAGCTTGGCCGGGCAGGGGGTCGTCACTGAAGCTTTCTTT
CASSLAGQGVVTEAFF
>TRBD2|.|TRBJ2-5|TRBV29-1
TGCAGCGTTTGGACTAGCGGGGGAACCCAGTACTTC
CSVWTSGGTQYF
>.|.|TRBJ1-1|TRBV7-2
TGTGCCAGCAGCCGAACAGGGAAAGCTTTCTTT
CASSRTGKAFF
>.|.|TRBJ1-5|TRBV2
TGTGCCAGCAGCGCTGAAGGTAGCAATCAGCCCCAGCATTTT
CASSAEGSNQPQHF
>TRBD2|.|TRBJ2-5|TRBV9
TGTGCCAGCAGCGTAGGATGGGGGGGGGAGACCCAGTACTTC
CASSVGWGGETQYF
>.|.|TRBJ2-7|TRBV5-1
TGCGCCAGCAGCTTATTACAGGTTGGGTTGGGGCGCTACGAGCAGTACTTC
CASSLLQVGLGRYEQYF
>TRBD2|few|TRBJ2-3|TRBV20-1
TGCAGTGCTAGGACTAGCGGTAGGGCAGATACGCAGTATTTT
CSARTSGRADTQYF
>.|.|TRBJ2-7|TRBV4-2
TGTGCCAGCAGCCATGAGACAGAAACCTACGAGCAGTACTTC
CASSHETETYEQYF
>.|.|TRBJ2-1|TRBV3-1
TGTGCCAGCAGCCTCCGCGGGGGCCTCTACAATGAGCAGTTCTTC
CASSLRGGLYNEQFF
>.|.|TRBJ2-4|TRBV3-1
TGTGCCAGCACCACCGGCGCAGTGGGCGCCAAAAACATTCAGTACTTC
CASTTGAVGAKNIQYF
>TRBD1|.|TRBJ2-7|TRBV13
TGTGCCAGCAGCAACAGGGGATTCCACGAGCAGTACTTC
CASSNRGFHEQYF
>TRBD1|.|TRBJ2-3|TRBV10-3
TGTGCCATCAGGGGGGACAGGGGCACAGATACGCAGTATTTT
CAIRGDRGTDTQYF
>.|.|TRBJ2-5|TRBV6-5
TGTGCCAGCAGTTACTCTATCCTAGCCACTCGGGAGACCCAGTACTTC
CASSYSILATRETQYF
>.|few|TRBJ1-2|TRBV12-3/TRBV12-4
TGTGCCAGCCTAGGACGGGACTATGGCTACACCTTC
CASLGRDYGYTF
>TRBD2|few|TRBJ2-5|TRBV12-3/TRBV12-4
TGTGCCAGCAGCCCTAGCGGGAGGGCCTTTGGGGAAGAGACCCAGTATTTC
CASSPSGRAFGEETQYF
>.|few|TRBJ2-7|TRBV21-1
TGTGCCAGCAGCAAAGCGTGGACTAGCGGGAGAGGTTGCGAGCAGTACTTC
CASSKAWTSGRGCEQYF
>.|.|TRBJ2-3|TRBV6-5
TGTGCCAGCAGTTACTCGAGTGGAGGCCTAAGCACAGATACGCAGTATTTT
CASSYSSGGLSTDTQYF
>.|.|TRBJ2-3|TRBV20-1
TGCAGTGCTAGAGATCCCCGACGGGGGGATACGCAGTATTTT
CSARDPRRGDTQYF
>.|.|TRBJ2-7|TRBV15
TGTGCCACCAGCAGAGGAAGCCTCTACGAGCAGTACTTC
CATSRGSLYEQYF
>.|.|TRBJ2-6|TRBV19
TGTGCCAGTAGTACGATGATTTCTGGGGCCAACGTCCTGACTTTC
CASSTMISGANVLTF
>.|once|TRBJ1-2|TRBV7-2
TGTGCCAGCAGCTTAGTGGTCGGGCAAGGCTACACCTTC
CASSLVVGQGYTF
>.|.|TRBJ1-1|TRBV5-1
TGCGCCAGCAGAAGATCCAGGGAATTAACTGAAGCTTTCTTT
CASRRSRELTEAFF
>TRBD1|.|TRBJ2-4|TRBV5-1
TGCGCCAGCAGCTTGGCGACCGGACAGGAGAATCAGTACTTC
CASSLATGQENQYF
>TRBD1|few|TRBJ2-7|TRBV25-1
TGTGCCAGCAGTGAATCCGGGACAGGGTCCATCGAGCAGTACTTC
CASSESGTGSIEQYF
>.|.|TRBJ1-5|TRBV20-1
TGCAGTGCTTTCGAGAATAGCAATCAGCCCCAGCATTTT
CSAFENSNQPQHF
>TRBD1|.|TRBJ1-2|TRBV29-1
TGCAGCGCCGGGACAGGGGCTGGCTACACCTTC
CSAGTGAGYTF
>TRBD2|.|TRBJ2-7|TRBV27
TGTGCCAGCAGTTTAAAAACTAGCGGAGCCTACGAGCAGTACTTC
CASSLKTSGAYEQYF
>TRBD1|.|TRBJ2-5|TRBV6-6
TGTGCCAGCAGTCTGACAGGGGGCAGCCCGGGGACCCAGTACTTC
CASSLTGGSPGTQYF
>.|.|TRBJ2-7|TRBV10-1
TGCGCCAGCAGTGAGAGGACTATCAACGAGCAGTACTTC
CASSERTINEQYF
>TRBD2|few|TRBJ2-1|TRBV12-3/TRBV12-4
TGTGCCAGCAACCCGGGACTAGAAGATGAGCAGTTCTTC
CASNPGLEDEQFF
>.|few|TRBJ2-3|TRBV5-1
TGCGCCAGCCTACCGGAAAACACAGATACGCAGTATTTT
CASLPENTDTQYF
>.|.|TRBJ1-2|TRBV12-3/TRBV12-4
TGTGCCAGCAGATCCCCGGGTCCAGGGGACTATGGCTACACCTTC
CASRSPGPGDYGYTF
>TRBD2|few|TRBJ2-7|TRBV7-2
TGTGCCAGCAGCTTAGCCTCTCCAGGGAGGGGCTACGAGCAGTACTTC
CASSLASPGRGYEQYF
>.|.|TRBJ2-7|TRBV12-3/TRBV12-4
TGTGCCAGCAGCCACATGAGGTCCGGAGACGAGCAGTACTTC
CASSHMRSGDEQYF
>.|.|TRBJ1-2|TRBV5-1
TGCGCCAGCAGCTTGGCTTCGTCCAGGGACCTCGGCTACACCTTC
CASSLASSRDLGYTF